This T cell receptor (beta chain) was recorded in a study of T-cell reconstitution after alpha-beta-depleted transplantation in children. This clonotype was observed a handful of times. The antigen remains unidentified. The study, taken as a whole, reports: At day 60, the high TCRbeta diversity found in some patients originated from recipient T cells and thymic progenitors that had survived. Hyperexpanded clones declined; after one year, newly produced T cells mostly supplied diversity. Roughly two months post-transplant, alpha-beta T cells reportedly originated from several hundred graft clones that had expanded.

Trimming shortened V by 2 bases and J by 0 bases, and 12 bases separated the two germline ends. The CDR3 is made up of 15 amino acids. Germline CDR1 SGHRS, CDR2 YFSETQ. TCRbeta library preparation incorporated unique molecular identifiers. TCRdb re-derived calls from the PCR reads in MiXCR, one entry per CDR3 protein. Found here are some 830,000 distinct CDR3 sequences, roughly 15% of them singletons; the top ten hold about 5%. Material: PBMCs, mostly from graft donor cells, obtained 360 days after TCRalphabeta/CD19-depleted stem cell transplant. The receptor was derived from a male patient younger than 18 who had a stem cell transplant for acute lymphoblastic leukemia, so the T cells may come from the graft donor. J is TRBJ2-7 and V is TRBV5-1, with a tentative D call TRBD1 (5 bases). The CDR3 nucleotides read TGCGCCAGCAGCTTTGCAGGGATGGGCTCCTACGAGCAGTACTTC. It specifies CASSFAGMGSYEQYF.